This entry concerns a single T cell receptor (beta chain). The ends were cut back, 2 bases at V and 2 bases at J, with 10 bases in the middle. This CDR3 comprises 16 residues. Germline V lookup: CDR1 LNHDA, CDR2 SQIVND (reference sequence). Only in-frame clones appear in the TCRdb table, and some are missing; sequencing was by immunoSEQ multiplex PCR. The sample consists of tens of thousands of clones, roughly 92% of them appearing once. This record belongs to a study of T cell changes during pregnancy in multiple sclerosis. The sequence came from a female donor with multiple sclerosis, enrolled in a pregnancy study. The sample here was peripheral blood, taken in the second trimester of pregnancy. The chain recombines TRBV19 with TRBJ2-6; no clear D. The CDR3 sequence is CASSIFMRTGANVLTF. CDR3 bases: TGTGCCAGTAGTATATTCATGCGGACTGGGGCCAACGTCCTGACTTTC.